These 17 T cell receptor beta chains came from one sample sequenced in a study of T cells in Graves' hyperthyroidism and ophthalmopathy. RNA transcripts served as the template for amplifying TCR beta CDR3 regions. The HTBI set primed first-round TCR CDR3 RT-PCR. TCRdb used MiXCR to reprocess the multiplex PCR reads, holding one entry per CDR3 protein. This table has hundreds of thousands of distinct CDR3 sequences, 40% to 55% appearing once. The specimen sequenced was peripheral blood or thyroid tissue (not recorded which). All receptors derive from a woman younger than 35 with Graves' hyperthyroidism.

This clonotype has only a few counts. A much larger clone differs by one base, so this may be a read error. The chain couples TRBV29-1 to TRBJ2-5; possibly TRBD2 for D (6 bases). This CDR3 has 14 amino acids. Germline values: CDR1 SQVTM, CDR2 ANQGSEA. V dropped 6 bases and J dropped 5 bases, with 19 bases sitting between them. The CDR3 region is CSVPSRGRPETQYF. The CDR3 DNA follows: TGCAGCGTCCCATCCCGGGGGAGGCCGGAGACCCAGTACTTC.

The gene calls are TRBV5-3 and TRBJ1-5, with unresolved D. TRBV5-3 is noted as an ORF with a role that remains uncertain. Deletions cut 8 bases from V and 0 bases from J, with 18 bases between. There are 16 residues in the CDR3. The CDR3 spells CASSQDPIYSNQPQHF. The CDR3 DNA sequence: TGTGCCAGCAGCCAAGATCCCATTTATAGCAATCAGCCCCAGCATTTT.

This clonotype was found a few times. At one of its ends the junction is not consistent with the germline gene, which may arise from a read error. The chain is built from TRBV7-2 and TRBJ1-2; 9 bases map to TRBD1. The CDR3 consists of 15 residues. Germline values: CDR1 SGHTA, CDR2 FQGNSA. CDR3 nucleotide sequence: TGCGCCAGCAGCCGTACGCCCGGGACAGGGCCGGATGTAACCTTC. It yields the protein CASSRTPGTGPDVTF.

This chain connects TRBV12-3 or TRBV12-4 to TRBJ1-1, with D uncertain. Trimming removed 5 bases from V and 3 bases from J, with 10 bases in between. The CDR3 contains 13 residues. CDR3 in DNA: TGTGCCAGCAGTGGGTCCGGAGACACTGAAGCTTTCTTT. Its translation is CASSGSGDTEAFF.

The chain couples TRBV9 to TRBJ1-1; the D is unclear. The germline V gene encodes CDR1 SGDLS and CDR2 YYNGEE. The CDR3 spans 13 residues. V was trimmed by 9 bases and J by 3 bases, leaving 15 bases between them. CDR3 in DNA: TGTGCCACGTTTGCCCCGTCGGACACTGAAGCTTTCTTT. This translates into CATFAPSDTEAFF.

Written as DNA, the CDR3 is TGTGCCAGTAGTGCCTGGAGGGGGAACACTGAAGCTTTCTTT. This translates into CASSAWRGNTEAFF. The V gene is TRBV19, the J gene TRBJ1-1; D possibly corresponds to TRBD1 (5 bases). Germline CDR1 is LNHDA and CDR2 is SQIVND (reference sequence). This CDR3 has 14 residues. The germline V and J ends were trimmed by 5 bases and 1 base, with 11 bases remaining between them.

This clonotype appeared a few times. The chain carries TRBV2 and TRBJ2-5, with D possibly being TRBD2 (5 bases). Germline loops: CDR1 SNHLY, CDR2 FYNNEI. The CDR3 totals 17 residues. V was shortened by 3 bases and J by 0 bases, with 17 bases between the two germline ends. CDR3 DNA sequence: TGTGCCAGCAGTGACTCGAGTCCGGGGATGTACCAAGAGACCCAGTACTTC. Translated: CASSDSSPGMYQETQYF.

The table lists this clonotype with a few counts. The rearrangement links TRBV12-3 or TRBV12-4 to TRBJ2-5, with D possibly matching TRBD2 (5 bases). Trimming removed 3 bases from V and 10 bases from J, with 12 bases in between. The length of the CDR3 is 12 residues. The CDR3 sequence: CASSFWAEGQYF. CDR3 nucleotide sequence: TGTGCCAGCAGTTTCTGGGCCGAGGGCCAGTACTTC.

This clonotype occurred many times. V and J are TRBV7-9 and TRBJ1-5, with 10 bases identical to TRBD1. Germline values: CDR1 SEHNR, CDR2 FQNEAQ (reference sequence). The CDR3 runs to 15 residues. The V segment lost 3 bases and the J segment 2 bases; nucleotides outside the gene matches: 1. In nucleotides, the CDR3 is TGTGCCAGCAGCTTGGGACAGGGGCGCAATCAGCCCCAGCATTTT. This codes for CASSLGQGRNQPQHF.

The V and J genes are TRBV11-2 and TRBJ1-1; the match to TRBD1 covers 8 bases. Trimming at V came to 8 bases and at J to 1 base, leaving 3 bases not matched to a gene. Germline CDR1 is SGHAT and CDR2 is FQNNGV. This CDR3 is 13 amino acids long. The CDR3 is CASAGTGNTEAFF. The CDR3 DNA follows: TGTGCCAGCGCCGGGACAGGGAACACTGAAGCTTTCTTT.

This clonotype was counted at least ten times. The gene calls are TRBV7-9 and TRBJ1-2; possible D gene TRBD1, 5 bases. V was shortened by 5 bases and J by 10 bases, with 17 bases between the two germline ends. CDR3 length equals 13 residues. Germline CDR1 SEHNR, CDR2 FQNEAQ (reference sequence). CDR3: CASSRDGTAPYTF. DNA for the CDR3: TGTGCCAGCAGCCGGGACGGAACTGCCCCCTACACCTTC.

V and J are TRBV7-2 and TRBJ1-1, with D perhaps TRBD1 (6 bases). Trimming pared 3 bases from V and 1 base from J, leaving 12 bases between. The germline gives CDR1 SGHTA, CDR2 FQGNSA. This CDR3 comprises 15 residues. In DNA form, the CDR3 reads TGTGCCAGCAGCTTCAACCCGACAGGGAACACTGAAGCTTTCTTT. It codes for CASSFNPTGNTEAFF. The full variable domain, its missing parts supplied by reference TRBV7-2 and TRBJ1-1, is GAGVSQSPSNKVTEKGKDVELRCDPISGHTALYWYRQSLGQGLEFLIYFQGNSAPDKSGLPSDRFSAERTGGSVSTLTIQRTQQEDSAVYLCASSFNPTGNTEAFFGQGTRLTVV.

The J gene is TRBJ1-2, the V gene TRBV7-2, with 8 nucleotides matching TRBD1. The CDR3 runs 14 residues. CDR1 is SGHTA and CDR2 is FQGNSA in the germline V gene. V lost 6 bases to trimming and J lost 7 bases; unmatched junction nucleotides: 10. As DNA, the CDR3 is TGTGCCAGCAGATTATCGGCCACAGGGGGTGGCTACACCTTC. Its protein product is CASRLSATGGGYTF.

This chain connects TRBV20-1 to TRBJ2-7; 9 bases map to TRBD2. The CDR3 contains 16 residues. The ends lost 5 bases at V and 3 bases at J; junction bases unmatched: 14. The germline gives CDR1 DFQATT, CDR2 SNEGSKA (reference sequence). The CDR3 bases are TGCAGTGCTGGAGTTATAGCGGGAGTAGAAGGCTACGAGCAGTACTTC. This encodes CSAGVIAGVEGYEQYF.

This clonotype was picked up a small number of times. V is TRBV2 and J is TRBJ1-6; possibly TRBD1 for D (5 bases). V was shortened by 7 bases and J by 0 bases, with 13 bases between the two germline ends. Germline-derived CDR1 and CDR2 are SNHLY and FYNNEI. The CDR3 contains 16 residues. This chain's CDR3 is CASKNRLSSYNSPLHF. CDR3 coding DNA: TGTGCCAGCAAAAACAGGCTCAGCTCCTATAATTCACCCCTCCACTTT.

This chain joins TRBV19 and TRBJ2-7; 12 bases fit TRBD1. Germline V lookup: CDR1 LNHDA, CDR2 SQIVND (reference sequence). Trimming cost V 5 bases and J 7 bases; bases outside gene matches: 12. The CDR3 runs to 16 residues. The CDR3 loop reads CASSHIPGQGAGEQYF. For the CDR3, the DNA is TGTGCCAGTAGTCACATACCGGGACAGGGGGCGGGAGAGCAGTACTTC. Variable domain in full (rest from reference TRBV19 and TRBJ2-7): DGGITQSPKYLFRKEGQNVTLSCEQNLNHDAMYWYRQDPGQGLRLIYYSQIVNDFQKGDIAEGYSVSREKKESFPLTVTSAQKNPTAFYLCASSHIPGQGAGEQYFGPGTRLTVT.

This clonotype has just one count. The chain has TRBV15 and TRBJ1-1; D is uncertain. The CDR3 totals 12 residues. CDR1 is LNHNV, CDR2 YYDKDF, per germline (reference sequence). V lost 3 bases and J lost 3, with 5 bases in between. The CDR3 loop is CATSSGDTEAFF. The CDR3 DNA reads TGTGCCACCAGCAGCGGGGACACTGAAGCTTTCTTT.